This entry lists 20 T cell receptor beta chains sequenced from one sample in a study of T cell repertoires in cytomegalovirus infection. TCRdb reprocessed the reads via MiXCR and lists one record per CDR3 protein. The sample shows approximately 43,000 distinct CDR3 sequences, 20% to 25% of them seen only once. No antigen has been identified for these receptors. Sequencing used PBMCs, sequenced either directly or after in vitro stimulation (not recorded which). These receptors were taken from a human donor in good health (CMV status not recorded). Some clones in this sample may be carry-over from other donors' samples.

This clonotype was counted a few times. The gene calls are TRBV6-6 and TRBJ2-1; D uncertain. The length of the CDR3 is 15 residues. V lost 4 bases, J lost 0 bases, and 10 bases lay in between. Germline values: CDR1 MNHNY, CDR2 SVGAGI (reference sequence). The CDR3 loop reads CASSFGTLSYNEQFF. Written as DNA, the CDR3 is TGTGCCAGCAGTTTTGGCACCCTCTCCTACAATGAGCAGTTCTTC.

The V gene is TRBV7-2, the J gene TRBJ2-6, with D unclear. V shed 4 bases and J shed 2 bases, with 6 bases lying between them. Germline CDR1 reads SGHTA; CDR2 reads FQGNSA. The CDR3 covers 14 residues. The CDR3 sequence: CASSSPAGANVLTF. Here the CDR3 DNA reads TGTGCCAGCAGCTCCCCGGCTGGGGCCAACGTCCTGACTTTC.

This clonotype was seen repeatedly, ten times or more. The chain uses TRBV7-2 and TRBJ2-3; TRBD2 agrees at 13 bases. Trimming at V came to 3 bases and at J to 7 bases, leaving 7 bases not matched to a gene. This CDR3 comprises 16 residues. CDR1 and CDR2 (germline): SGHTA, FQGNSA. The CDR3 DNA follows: TGTGCCAGCAGCTTCCCACTAGCGGGGGGGCTTAATACGCAGTATTTT. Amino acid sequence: CASSFPLAGGLNTQYF.

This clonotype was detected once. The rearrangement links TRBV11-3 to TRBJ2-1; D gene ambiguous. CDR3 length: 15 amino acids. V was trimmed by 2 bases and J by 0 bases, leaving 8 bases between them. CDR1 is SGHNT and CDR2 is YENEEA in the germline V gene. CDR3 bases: TGTGCCAGCAGCTTAAACCCGAGCTCCTACAATGAGCAGTTCTTC. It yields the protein CASSLNPSSYNEQFF.

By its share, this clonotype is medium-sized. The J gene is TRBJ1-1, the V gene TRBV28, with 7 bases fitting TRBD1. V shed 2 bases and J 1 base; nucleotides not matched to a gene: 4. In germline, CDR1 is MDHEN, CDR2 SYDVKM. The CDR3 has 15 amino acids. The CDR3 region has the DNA TGTGCCAGCAGTTTAAGGCGGACAGGGAACACTGAAGCTTTCTTT. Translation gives CASSLRRTGNTEAFF.

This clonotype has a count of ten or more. The CDR3 DNA reads TGTGCCAGCAGCCCCCGGGTAGCGGGAGTCCCTTACAATGAGCAGTTCTTC. This gives the protein CASSPRVAGVPYNEQFF. This chain connects TRBV11-2 to TRBJ2-1; 9 bases are a match to TRBD2. The CDR3 runs to 17 residues. CDR1 SGHAT and CDR2 FQNNGV come from the germline V gene. The J segment lost 4 bases and the V segment lost 5 bases, leaving 12 bases of the junction unmatched.

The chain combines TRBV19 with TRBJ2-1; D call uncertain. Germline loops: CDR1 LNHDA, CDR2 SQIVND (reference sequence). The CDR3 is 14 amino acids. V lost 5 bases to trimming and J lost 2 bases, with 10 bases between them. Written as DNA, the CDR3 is TGTGCCAGTAGTTTGGTTGTTCCCTACAATGAGCAGTTCTTC. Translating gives CASSLVVPYNEQFF.

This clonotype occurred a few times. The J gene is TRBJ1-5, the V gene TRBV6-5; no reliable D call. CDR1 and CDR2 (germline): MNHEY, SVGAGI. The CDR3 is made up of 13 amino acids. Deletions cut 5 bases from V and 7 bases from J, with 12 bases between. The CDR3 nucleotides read TGTGCCAGCAGTCAGGAGGTTAAGCAGCCCCAGCATTTT. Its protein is CASSQEVKQPQHF.

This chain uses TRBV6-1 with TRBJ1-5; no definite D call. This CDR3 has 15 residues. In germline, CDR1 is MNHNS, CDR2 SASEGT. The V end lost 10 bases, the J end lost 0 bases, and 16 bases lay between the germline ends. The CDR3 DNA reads TGTGCCACCCTCCTCTTTTTGGCTAGCAATCAGCCCCAGCATTTT. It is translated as CATLLFLASNQPQHF.

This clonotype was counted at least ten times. The CDR3 nucleotides read TGTGCCAGCAGTGAACAGCAGGGATCTGAAAAACTGTTTTTT. As protein: CASSEQQGSEKLFF. The V and J genes are TRBV2 and TRBJ1-4, with a possible D match to TRBD1 (5 bases). V lost 2 bases and J lost 7, with 11 bases in between. The germline CDR1 and CDR2 sequences are SNHLY and FYNNEI. The CDR3 runs 14 residues. The variable domain in full, with the rest retrieved from reference TRBV2 and TRBJ1-4, is EPEVTQTPSHQVTQMGQEVILRCVPISNHLYFYWYRQILGQKVEFLVSFYNNEISEKSEIFDDQFSVERPDGSNFTLKIRSTKLEDSAMYFCASSEQQGSEKLFFGSGTQLSVL.

The CDR3 DNA follows: TGTGCCAGCAGTTCGAGTGATCAGCCCCAGCATTTT. Residues: CASSSSDQPQHF. The rearrangement links TRBV12-3 or TRBV12-4 to TRBJ1-5; D call uncertain. This CDR3 region has 12 residues. V was cut by 4 bases and J by 5 bases, with 6 bases left in between.

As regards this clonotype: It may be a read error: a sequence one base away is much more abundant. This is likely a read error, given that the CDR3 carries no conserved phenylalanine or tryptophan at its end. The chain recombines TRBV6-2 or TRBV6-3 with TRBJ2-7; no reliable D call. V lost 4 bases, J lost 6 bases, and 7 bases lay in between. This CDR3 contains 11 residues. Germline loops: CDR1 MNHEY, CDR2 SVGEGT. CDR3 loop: CASSSLGEQYS. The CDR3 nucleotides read TGTGCCAGCAGTTCCCTCGGCGAGCAGTACTCC.

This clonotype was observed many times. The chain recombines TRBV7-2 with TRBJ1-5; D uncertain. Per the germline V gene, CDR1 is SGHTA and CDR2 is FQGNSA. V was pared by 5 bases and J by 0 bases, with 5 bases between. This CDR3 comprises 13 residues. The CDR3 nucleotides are TGTGCCAGCAGCCTAAATAGCAATCAGCCCCAGCATTTT. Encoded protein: CASSLNSNQPQHF.

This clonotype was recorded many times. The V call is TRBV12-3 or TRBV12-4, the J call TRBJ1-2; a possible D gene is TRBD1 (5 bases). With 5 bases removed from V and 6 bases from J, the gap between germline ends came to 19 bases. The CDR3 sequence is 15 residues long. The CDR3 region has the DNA TGTGCCAGCAGTCCTAACCGGGGGGGTGTGGATGGCTACACCTTC. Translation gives CASSPNRGGVDGYTF.

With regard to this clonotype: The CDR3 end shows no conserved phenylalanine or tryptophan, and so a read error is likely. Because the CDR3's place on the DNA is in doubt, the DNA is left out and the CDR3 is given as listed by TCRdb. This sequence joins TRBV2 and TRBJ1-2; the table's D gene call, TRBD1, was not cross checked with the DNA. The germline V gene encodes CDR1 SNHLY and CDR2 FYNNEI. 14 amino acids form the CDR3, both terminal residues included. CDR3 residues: CASSRQGFGYGYNV.

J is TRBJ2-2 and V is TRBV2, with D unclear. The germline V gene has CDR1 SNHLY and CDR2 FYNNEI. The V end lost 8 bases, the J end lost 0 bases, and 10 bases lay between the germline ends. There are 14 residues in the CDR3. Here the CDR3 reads CASGRSTNTGELFF. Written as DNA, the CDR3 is TGTGCCAGCGGTCGGTCTACGAACACCGGGGAGCTGTTTTTT.

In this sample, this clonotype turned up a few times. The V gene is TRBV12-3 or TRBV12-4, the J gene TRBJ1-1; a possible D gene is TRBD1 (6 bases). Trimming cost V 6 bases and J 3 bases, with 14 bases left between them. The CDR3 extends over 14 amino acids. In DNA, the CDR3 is TGTGCCAGCAGCATGTGGACAGACGACACTGAAGCTTTCTTT. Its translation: CASSMWTDDTEAFF.

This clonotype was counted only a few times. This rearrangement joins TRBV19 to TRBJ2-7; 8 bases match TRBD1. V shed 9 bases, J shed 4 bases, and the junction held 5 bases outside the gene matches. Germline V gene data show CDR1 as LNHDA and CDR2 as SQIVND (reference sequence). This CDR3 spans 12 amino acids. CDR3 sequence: CASGTGRYEQYF. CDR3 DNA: TGTGCCAGCGGGACAGGCCGTTACGAGCAGTACTTC. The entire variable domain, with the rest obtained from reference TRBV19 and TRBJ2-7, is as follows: DGGITQSPKYLFRKEGQNVTLSCEQNLNHDAMYWYRQDPGQGLRLIYYSQIVNDFQKGDIAEGYSVSREKKESFPLTVTSAQKNPTAFYLCASGTGRYEQYFGPGTRLTVT.

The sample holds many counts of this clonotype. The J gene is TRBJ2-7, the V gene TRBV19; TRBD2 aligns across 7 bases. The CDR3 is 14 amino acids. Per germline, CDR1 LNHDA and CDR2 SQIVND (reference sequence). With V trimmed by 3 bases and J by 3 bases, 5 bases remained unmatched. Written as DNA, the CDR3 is TGTGCCAGTAGTATGGGGAGGGGCCTCTACGAGCAGTACTTC. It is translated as CASSMGRGLYEQYF.

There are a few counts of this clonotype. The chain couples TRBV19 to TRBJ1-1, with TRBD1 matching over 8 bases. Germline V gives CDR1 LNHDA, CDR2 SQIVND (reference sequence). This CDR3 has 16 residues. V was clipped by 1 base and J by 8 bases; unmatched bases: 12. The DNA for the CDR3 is TGTGCCAGTAGTATAGTTTGGGGACAGGTGCTGCCCGAAGCTTTCTTT. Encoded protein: CASSIVWGQVLPEAFF.